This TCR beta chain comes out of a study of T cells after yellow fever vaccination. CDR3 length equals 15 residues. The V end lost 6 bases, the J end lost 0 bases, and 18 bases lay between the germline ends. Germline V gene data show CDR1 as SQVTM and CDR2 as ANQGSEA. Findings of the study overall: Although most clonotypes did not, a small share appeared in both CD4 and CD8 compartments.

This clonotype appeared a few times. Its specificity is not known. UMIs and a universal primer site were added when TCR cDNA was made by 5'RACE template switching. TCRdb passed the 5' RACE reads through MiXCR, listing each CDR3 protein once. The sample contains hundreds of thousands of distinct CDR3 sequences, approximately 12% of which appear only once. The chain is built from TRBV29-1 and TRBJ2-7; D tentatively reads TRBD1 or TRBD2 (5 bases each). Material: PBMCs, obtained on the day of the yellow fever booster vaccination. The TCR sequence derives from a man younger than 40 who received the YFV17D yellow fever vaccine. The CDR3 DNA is TGCAGCGTACGCATCCGGGACGTGAGCTCCTACGAGCAGTACTTC. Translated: CSVRIRDVSSYEQYF.